This T cell receptor beta chain was sequenced for a study of blood T cell repertoires in COVID-19. Whole-study context: Samples came from the United States, Italy and Spain, spanning acute and convalescent COVID-19. In each case, the material was cDNA or gDNA derived from T cells, B-cell-depleted T cells, or PBMCs.

Patients from Seattle were sampled longitudinally, starting during active infection. Germline V CDR1 and CDR2: SEHNR, FQNEAQ (reference sequence). Trimming at V came to 1 base and at J to 4 bases, leaving 4 bases not matched to a gene. The CDR3 runs 16 residues. How the authors handled the data: Using reference gene primer amplification, nucleated cell counts were estimated. Data came from immunoSEQ multiplex PCR; TCRdb stores just in-frame clones and leaves some out. V and J calls plus clone size are reproduced from that table; the DNA served to infer D and trimming. The sample shows roughly 150,000 clones, around nine tenths of them seen only once.

The clonotype comes from a woman aged 70-85 years with COVID-19, enrolled during active disease. The genes are TRBV7-9 and TRBJ2-3; 11 nucleotides align to TRBD2. The specimen was peripheral blood. CDR3 sequence reads: CASSLVASGGPDTQYF. DNA of the CDR3: TGTGCCAGCAGCTTAGTCGCTAGCGGGGGGCCAGATACGCAGTATTTT.